In this sample, the clone carrying this T cell receptor beta chain turned up a few times. Its target is unknown. This CDR3 is built from 14 residues. The germline V gene has CDR1 LNHDA and CDR2 SQIVND (reference sequence). V lost 9 bases, J lost 3 bases, and 15 bases lay in between. Newly diagnosed patients aged 18 to 65 had hyperthyroidism of under 2 months' duration. Uncontrolled infection, other autoimmune disease, pregnancy or lactation excluded patients. Each diagnosis drew on symptoms, thyroxine, TRAb, thyroid ultrasound and orbital computed tomography findings. The data are from a study of T cells in Graves' hyperthyroidism and ophthalmopathy. Study conclusions and caveats: Most thyroid clonotypes with frequency above 0.001 were detected in blood.

The TCR beta CDR3 regions underwent amplification using RNA transcripts as the source. Carried out on the TCR CDR3, a first-round RT-PCR used the HTBI primer set. TCRdb itself ran the multiplex PCR reads through MiXCR, one entry per CDR3 protein. Here the sample spans around 540,000 distinct CDR3 sequences, 46% being singletons. The sample taken for sequencing was peripheral blood or thyroid tissue (not recorded which). This clonotype was obtained from a woman aged 18-30 years with Graves' hyperthyroidism. This chain connects TRBV19 to TRBJ1-5; no clear D. CDR3 sequence reads: CASSLIGLNQPQHF. CDR3 nucleotides: TGTGCCAGCTCTCTTATTGGGCTCAATCAGCCCCAGCATTTT.